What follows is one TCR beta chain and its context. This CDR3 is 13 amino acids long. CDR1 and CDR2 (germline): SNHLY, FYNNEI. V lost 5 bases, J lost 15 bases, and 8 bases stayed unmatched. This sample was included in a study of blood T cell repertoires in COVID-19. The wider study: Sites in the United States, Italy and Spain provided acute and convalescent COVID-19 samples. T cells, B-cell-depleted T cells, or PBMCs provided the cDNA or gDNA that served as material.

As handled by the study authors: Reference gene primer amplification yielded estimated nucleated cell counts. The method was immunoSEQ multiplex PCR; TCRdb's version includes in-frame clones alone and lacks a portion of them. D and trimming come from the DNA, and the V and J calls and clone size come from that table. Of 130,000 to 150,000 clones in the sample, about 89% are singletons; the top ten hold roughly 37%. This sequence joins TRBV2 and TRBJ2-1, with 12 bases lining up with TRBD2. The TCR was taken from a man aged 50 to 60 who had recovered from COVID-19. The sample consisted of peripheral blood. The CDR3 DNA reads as TGTGCCAGCAGTATTACTAGCGGGGGGCCCCCGTTCTTC. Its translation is CASSITSGGPPFF.